The 21 T cell receptor beta chains presented below share a single source sample, sequenced in a study of beta chain features in type 1 diabetes (dated by TCRdb to 2017 to 2018). The method behind the library was the immunoSEQ multiplex PCR assay. The High Capacity cDNA Reverse Transcription Kit was used to reverse transcribe all of the isolated RNA, meaning that expressed TCRB transcripts were what got sequenced. The table comes from immuneACCESS by way of TCRdb, which keeps in-frame sequences with V and J called. Part of the clones is missing from these tables; in studies checked, under half for an unresolved V gene and the rest for unknown reasons. The table for this sample lists 810,000 or so clones; 17% of them were counted only once. In total, the top ten clones hold about 0.02% of the sample. The material sequenced was naive CD4+ T cells from blood. The meaning of the sample's cell subset or site label: true naive CD4+ T cells. The receptor source for this set is a young woman in good health.

This chain connects TRBV6-1 to TRBJ2-7; the D call may be TRBD1 or TRBD2 (5 bases each). This CDR3 is built from 13 residues. Deletions cut 8 bases from V and 2 bases from J, with 13 bases between. CDR1 is MNHNS, CDR2 SASEGT, per germline. The chain's CDR3 is CASRRGVTYEQYF. The CDR3 DNA reads as TGTGCCAGCCGACGAGGGGTTACCTACGAGCAGTACTTC.

This clone showed up just a few times. This chain joins TRBV5-1 and TRBJ2-2; D is undetermined. V was pared by 1 base and J by 0 bases, with 7 bases between. The length of the CDR3 is 15 residues. Germline lookup yields CDR1 SGHRS and CDR2 YFSETQ. CDR3 DNA sequence: TGCGCCAGCAGCTTGTATCTAGCGAACACCGGGGAGCTGTTTTTT. Translated: CASSLYLANTGELFF.

This clone was picked up a small number of times. The genes are TRBV19 and TRBJ2-7, with 13 bases that match TRBD2. The CDR3 is 15 amino acids. CDR1 is LNHDA, CDR2 SQIVND, per germline (reference sequence). V was clipped by 3 bases and J by 7 bases; unmatched bases: 6. The CDR3 region has the DNA TGTGCCAGTAGTATCGGACTAGCGGGAGCGGCTGAGCAGTACTTC. Translation: CASSIGLAGAAEQYF.

This chain connects TRBV4-2 to TRBJ1-2; D may be TRBD1 (6 bases). Germline CDR1 reads LGHNA; CDR2 reads YNFKEQ. Deletions cut 4 bases from V and 4 bases from J, with 13 bases between. The CDR3 extends over 14 amino acids. CDR3 nucleotides: TGTGCCAGCAGCCTGCGGACAGAGGCCTATGGCTACACCTTC. Its translation is CASSLRTEAYGYTF.

The chain has TRBV7-9 and TRBJ2-2, with TRBD2 matching over 11 bases. CDR3 size: 17 residues. Looked up from germline, CDR1 is SEHNR and CDR2 is FQNEAQ (reference sequence). After removal of 0 bases from V and 0 bases from J, the junction contained 0 bases not matched to a gene. The CDR3 bases are TGTGCCAGCAGCTTAGCGACTAGCGGGACGAACACCGGGGAGCTGTTTTTT. Its protein is CASSLATSGTNTGELFF.

V usage is TRBV7-9 and J usage is TRBJ2-5; D is unclear. CDR3 length: 12 residues. Trimming took 5 bases from V and 7 from J, leaving 11 bases between them. The germline CDR1 and CDR2 sequences are SEHNR and FQNEAQ (reference sequence). Written as DNA, the CDR3 is TGTGCCAGCAGCCTAAGCTCCGGGACCCAGTACTTC. Encoded protein: CASSLSSGTQYF.

The chain is built from TRBV15 and TRBJ1-1; 7 bases agree with TRBD1. Germline V gives CDR1 LNHNV, CDR2 YYDKDF (reference sequence). The CDR3 is made up of 14 amino acids. Losses at the gene ends were 6 bases for V and 4 bases for J; bases not matched to a gene: 8. CDR3 sequence: CATRQLRGGTEAFF. The CDR3 nucleotides read TGTGCCACCAGACAGCTCAGGGGGGGCACTGAAGCTTTCTTT.

The chain has TRBV7-2 and TRBJ1-1; D may be TRBD1 (6 bases). With 1 base removed from V and 1 base from J, the gap between germline ends came to 16 bases. The CDR3 length is 17 residues. Germline V CDR1 and CDR2: SGHTA, FQGNSA. The CDR3 reads CASSLGVLDRANTEAFF. The CDR3 nucleotides are TGTGCCAGCAGCTTAGGAGTTTTGGACAGAGCGAACACTGAAGCTTTCTTT.

Only a few counts were recorded for this clone. Here the CDR3 DNA reads TGTGCCAGCAGCGTAGCGTCGCGCGACTGGGTCTACAATGAGCAGTTCTTC. Its translation is CASSVASRDWVYNEQFF. This chain links TRBV9 with TRBJ2-1; D call uncertain. V was shortened by 0 bases and J by 3 bases, with 16 bases between the two germline ends. The CDR3 runs to 17 residues. Germline CDR1 SGDLS, CDR2 YYNGEE.

This clone was counted a few times. The rearrangement joins TRBV6-8 to TRBJ2-6, with D possibly matching TRBD1 (5 bases). Looked up from germline, CDR1 is MNHGY and CDR2 is SAAAGT. The CDR3 is 18 residues long. V lost 5 bases, J lost 4 bases, and 21 bases lay in between. The CDR3 here is CASSARTNSRRGANVLTF. The CDR3 DNA reads as TGTGCCAGCAGTGCCCGGACAAATTCCCGGCGAGGGGCCAACGTCCTGACTTTC.

The chain carries TRBV10-2 and TRBJ2-7; no clear D gene. This CDR3 has 11 amino acids. Germline CDR1 WSHSY, CDR2 SAAADI. V gave up 7 bases and J gave up 4 bases, with 8 bases separating them. The CDR3 region has the DNA TGCGCCAGCACGAACGCATACGAGCAGTACTTC. Translation gives CASTNAYEQYF.

The chain is built from TRBV19 and TRBJ2-7, with 15 bases identical to TRBD2. Germline trimming cut 6 bases from V and 5 bases from J; bases unmatched to any gene: 17. Germline values: CDR1 LNHDA, CDR2 SQIVND (reference sequence). CDR3 size: 19 residues. The CDR3 coding sequence is TGTGCCAGTAGGAGTCCGACGGGACTAGCGGGAGGACTATTCCACGAGCAGTACTTC. Its protein is CASRSPTGLAGGLFHEQYF. Full variable domain (remainder filled in from reference TRBV19 and TRBJ2-7): DGGITQSPKYLFRKEGQNVTLSCEQNLNHDAMYWYRQDPGQGLRLIYYSQIVNDFQKGDIAEGYSVSREKKESFPLTVTSAQKNPTAFYLCASRSPTGLAGGLFHEQYFGPGTRLTVT.

This clone was seen a handful of times. The chain is built from TRBV7-2 and TRBJ1-1, with unresolved D. Germline V gives CDR1 SGHTA, CDR2 FQGNSA. The CDR3 totals 13 residues. Trimming cost V 4 bases and J 0 bases, with 6 bases left between them. The CDR3 DNA is TGTGCCAGCAGCTGGACCCTGAACACTGAAGCTTTCTTT. It translates to CASSWTLNTEAFF.

In regard to this clone: This sample also contains other DNA sequences that code for the same CDR3. The chain links TRBV7-2 to TRBJ1-1; D remains ambiguous. The CDR3 is made up of 13 amino acids. Germline-derived CDR1 and CDR2 are SGHTA and FQGNSA. The V and J ends lost 5 bases and 1 base respectively, with 8 bases between them. The CDR3 is CASSLGRNTEAFF. The CDR3 nucleotides are TGTGCCAGCAGCCTCGGAAGGAACACTGAAGCTTTCTTT.

This clone was observed a handful of times. V is TRBV7-9 and J is TRBJ2-3, with 7 bases matching TRBD2. The V gene's germline CDR1 is SEHNR and CDR2 FQNEAQ (reference sequence). The CDR3 totals 16 residues. J lost 9 bases, V lost 6 bases, and 18 bases had no gene match. Here the CDR3 reads CASRIPQREMWVTQYF. In nucleotides, the CDR3 is TGTGCCAGCAGAATACCTCAGCGGGAAATGTGGGTGACGCAGTATTTT.

This chain uses TRBV29-1 with TRBJ1-1; tentative D call: TRBD1 (5 bases). The germline CDR1 and CDR2 sequences are SQVTM and ANQGSEA. Trimming cost V 5 bases and J 2 bases, with 12 bases left between them. This CDR3 region has 13 residues. CDR3 in DNA: TGCAGCGTTCTGATTCAGGGAAACACTGAAGCTTTCTTT. Amino acid sequence: CSVLIQGNTEAFF. Looking up the rest from reference TRBV29-1 and TRBJ1-1 gives the full variable domain: SAVISQKPSRDICQRGTSLTIQCQVDSQVTMMFWYRQQPGQSLTLIATANQGSEATYESGFVIDKFPISRPNLTFSTLTVSNMSPEDSSIYLCSVLIQGNTEAFFGQGTRLTVV.

This clone was found a few times. The gene calls are TRBV7-2 and TRBJ2-1; D not certain. Germline lookup yields CDR1 SGHTA and CDR2 FQGNSA. V shed 3 bases and J shed 7 bases, with 13 bases lying between them. The CDR3 totals 14 residues. Written as DNA, the CDR3 is TGTGCCAGCAGCTTCGGAAGAGGCCGTAATGAGCAGTTCTTC. This encodes CASSFGRGRNEQFF.

This clone has more than one count but fewer than ten. The chain combines TRBV7-2 with TRBJ2-6; the match to TRBD1 covers 7 bases. The V segment lost 5 bases and the J segment 0 bases; nucleotides outside the gene matches: 10. The CDR3 extends over 18 amino acids. Germline CDR1 SGHTA, CDR2 FQGNSA. This CDR3 reads CASSPPRTGVSGANVLTF. The CDR3 nucleotides read TGTGCCAGCAGCCCTCCGAGGACAGGAGTCTCTGGGGCCAACGTCCTGACTTTC.

The chain recombines TRBV10-3 with TRBJ2-7; 10 nucleotides align to TRBD2. The CDR3 length is 14 residues. The germline V gene has CDR1 ENHRY and CDR2 SYGVKD. The V segment lost 6 bases and the J segment 7 bases; nucleotides outside the gene matches: 9. In nucleotides, the CDR3 is TGTGCCATCAGCAGCGGGAGGGGTCTTGCGGAGCAGTACTTC. The encoded protein is CAISSGRGLAEQYF.

This chain links TRBV25-1 with TRBJ1-4; the D is unclear. The CDR3 is 14 amino acids. V lost 0 bases and J lost 8, with 10 bases in between. Germline V gene lookup returns CDR1 MGHDK and CDR2 SYGVNS. Here the CDR3 DNA reads TGTGCCAGCAGTGAATACTTTCCCGCGGAAAAACTGTTTTTT. This gives the protein CASSEYFPAEKLFF.

The chain recombines TRBV5-4 with TRBJ2-7, with 8 bases fitting TRBD1. The CDR3 extends over 14 amino acids. Looked up from germline, CDR1 is SGHNT and CDR2 is YYREEE (reference sequence). V shed 4 bases, J shed 7 bases, and the junction held 10 bases outside the gene matches. CDR3 protein: CASSPMDRVGEQYF. As DNA, the CDR3 is TGTGCCAGCAGCCCCATGGACAGGGTGGGGGAGCAGTACTTC.